Listed below are T cell receptor beta chains from one sample, sequenced in a study of blood T cell repertoires in COVID-19. Clones were sequenced by immunoSEQ multiplex PCR, and TCRdb holds only the in-frame ones, with some missing. The sample records 250,000 to 300,000 clones, about nine tenths being singletons. Input material: peripheral blood. The origin of the receptors is a woman in her 30s with COVID-19, enrolled during active disease. The CDR3 runs from the conserved cysteine through the conserved F or W. Fields, in order: CDR3 protein, CDR3 DNA, D gene, J gene, clone size, V gene. A D gene is named only where the DNA matches it firmly. Clone size, where shown, is once, few, many, or a class for clones that have expanded.

CDR3: CASSLVTGVTDTQYF
DNA: TGTGCCAGCAGCTTAGTTACCGGAGTCACAGATACGCAGTATTTT
D: NA
J: TRBJ2-3
size: NA
V: TRBV7-9

CDR3: CASSLWSGQGTNQPQHF
DNA: TGTGCCAGCAGTTTATGGTCAGGGCAGGGGACCAATCAGCCCCAGCATTTT
D: NA
J: TRBJ1-5
size: few
V: TRBV28

CDR3: CASSFTSGRAGNEQFF
DNA: TGCGCCAGCAGTTTTACTAGCGGGAGGGCCGGTAATGAGCAGTTCTTC
D: TRBD2
J: TRBJ2-1
size: NA
V: TRBV10-1

CDR3: CASSIAGGPADTQYF
DNA: TGTGCCAGTAGTATAGCGGGAGGACCGGCAGATACGCAGTATTTT
D: TRBD2
J: TRBJ2-3
size: NA
V: TRBV19

CDR3: CASARQGSPLHF
DNA: TGTGCCAGCGCCAGGCAGGGGTCACCCCTCCACTTT
D: NA
J: TRBJ1-6
size: NA
V: TRBV19

CDR3: CASSPTSMNTEAFF
DNA: TGTGCCAGCAGCCCTACTAGCATGAACACTGAAGCTTTCTTT
D: NA
J: TRBJ1-1
size: NA
V: TRBV16

CDR3: CASSAQLAGNYEQYF
DNA: TGTGCCAGCAGTGCACAACTAGCGGGGAACTACGAGCAGTACTTC
D: TRBD2
J: TRBJ2-7
size: NA
V: TRBV28

CDR3: CATSRDRGSGTYEQYF
DNA: TGTGCCACCAGCAGAGATCGGGGTAGCGGGACCTACGAGCAGTACTTC
D: TRBD2
J: TRBJ2-7
size: NA
V: TRBV15

CDR3: CASSLGSAGGPETQYF
DNA: TGTGCCAGCAGCTTAGGGTCAGCGGGAGGGCCGGAGACCCAGTACTTC
D: TRBD2
J: TRBJ2-5
size: NA
V: TRBV7-6

CDR3: CASSPDRGADTQYF
DNA: TGTGCCAGCAGCCCCGACAGGGGCGCAGATACGCAGTATTTT
D: TRBD1
J: TRBJ2-3
size: NA
V: TRBV7-2

CDR3: CSVESAGDEKLFF
DNA: TGCAGCGTTGAATCCGCCGGGGATGAAAAACTGTTTTTT
D: NA
J: TRBJ1-4
size: NA
V: TRBV29-1

CDR3: CASSISGISYNEQFF
DNA: TGTGCCAGTAGCATTAGCGGGATTTCATACAATGAGCAGTTCTTC
D: TRBD2
J: TRBJ2-1
size: NA
V: TRBV19

CDR3: CASSYSTASGSTDTQYF
DNA: TGTGCCAGCAGTTACTCGACGGCTAGCGGGAGCACAGATACGCAGTATTTT
D: TRBD2
J: TRBJ2-3
size: NA
V: TRBV6-2/TRBV6-3

CDR3: CASTSGPSSYNEQFF
DNA: TGTGCCAGCACTAGCGGGCCAAGCTCCTACAATGAGCAGTTCTTC
D: TRBD2
J: TRBJ2-1
size: NA
V: TRBV7-9

CDR3: CASSIDVQGTYEQYF
DNA: TGTGCCAGTAGTATAGATGTACAGGGGACCTACGAGCAGTACTTC
D: TRBD1
J: TRBJ2-7
size: once
V: TRBV19

CDR3: CASSYSQGLPAYEQYF
DNA: TGTGCCAGCAGTTACTCCCAGGGACTCCCAGCCTACGAGCAGTACTTC
D: NA
J: TRBJ2-7
size: NA
V: TRBV6-6

CDR3: CASSLPAGTSLSYEQYF
DNA: TGTGCCAGCAGCTTGCCAGCGGGGACTTCCCTCTCCTACGAGCAGTACTTC
D: TRBD2
J: TRBJ2-7
size: NA
V: TRBV5-6

CDR3: CASSLEQVDYGYTF
DNA: TGCGCCAGCAGCTTGGAACAGGTAGACTATGGCTACACCTTC
D: NA
J: TRBJ1-2
size: NA
V: TRBV5-1

CDR3: CASSSRGNTEAFF
DNA: TGTGCCAGCAGCTCCAGGGGGAACACTGAAGCTTTCTTT
D: NA
J: TRBJ1-1
size: NA
V: TRBV7-3

CDR3: CASTLGGSKTLHF
DNA: TGTGCCAGCACCCTTGGGGGGAGTAAGACCCTCCACTTT
D: NA
J: TRBJ1-6
size: NA
V: TRBV12-3/TRBV12-4

CDR3: CTSSGGYEQYF
DNA: TGCACCAGCAGCGGAGGCTACGAGCAGTACTTC
D: NA
J: TRBJ2-7
size: once
V: TRBV1

CDR3: CASSLGGRHMNTEAFF
DNA: TGTGCCAGCAGCTTGGGGGGCCGACACATGAACACTGAAGCTTTCTTT
D: NA
J: TRBJ1-1
size: NA
V: TRBV5-4

CDR3: CASSPRDEGETPYNEQFF
DNA: TGTGCCAGCTCACCCCGCGACGAGGGAGAGACCCCCTACAATGAGCAGTTCTTC
D: NA
J: TRBJ2-1
size: NA
V: TRBV18

CDR3: CASSPGDRAYEQYF
DNA: TGTGCCAGCAGCCCTGGAGACAGGGCCTACGAGCAGTACTTC
D: TRBD1
J: TRBJ2-7
size: once
V: TRBV7-9

CDR3: CASSGGGSSYEQYF
DNA: TGTGCCAGCAGCGGAGGAGGGAGCTCCTACGAGCAGTACTTC
D: NA
J: TRBJ2-7
size: NA
V: TRBV9

CDR3: CASSQTGGGTGELFF
DNA: TGTGCCAGCAGCCAGACAGGGGGCGGGACCGGGGAGCTGTTTTTT
D: TRBD1
J: TRBJ2-2
size: NA
V: TRBV7-3

CDR3: CASSQGWQPQHF
DNA: TGTGCCAGCAGTCAGGGTTGGCAGCCCCAGCATTTT
D: NA
J: TRBJ1-5
size: NA
V: TRBV28

CDR3: CASRPRGQPQHF
DNA: TGTGCCAGCAGACCTAGGGGTCAGCCCCAGCATTTT
D: NA
J: TRBJ1-5
size: NA
V: TRBV6-6

CDR3: CASSSSGRRHGELFF
DNA: TGTGCCAGCAGCTCTAGCGGGAGGCGACACGGGGAGCTGTTTTTT
D: TRBD2
J: TRBJ2-2
size: NA
V: TRBV5-4

CDR3: CAWSTSGRADTQYF
DNA: TGTGCCTGGAGTACTAGCGGGAGGGCAGATACGCAGTATTTT
D: TRBD2
J: TRBJ2-3
size: NA
V: TRBV30

CDR3: CASRRGREEGEQYF
DNA: TGCGCCAGCAGAAGGGGGCGCGAGGAGGGCGAGCAGTACTTC
D: NA
J: TRBJ2-7
size: NA
V: TRBV10-2

CDR3: CAWSTGTGDYEQYF
DNA: TGTGCCTGGAGTACCGGGACAGGGGACTACGAGCAGTACTTC
D: TRBD1
J: TRBJ2-7
size: NA
V: TRBV30

CDR3: CATSGRGYNTGELFF
DNA: TGCGCCACCTCAGGCAGGGGGTATAACACCGGGGAGCTGTTTTTT
D: TRBD1
J: TRBJ2-2
size: NA
V: TRBV5-1

CDR3: CASSRQGKTSPLHF
DNA: TGTGCCAGCAGTCGACAGGGAAAGACTTCACCCCTCCACTTT
D: TRBD1
J: TRBJ1-6
size: NA
V: TRBV6-5

CDR3: CASSPGQSNQPQHF
DNA: TGTGCCAGCTCACCAGGGCAGAGCAATCAGCCCCAGCATTTT
D: NA
J: TRBJ1-5
size: NA
V: TRBV18

CDR3: CASSPPGRPTGELFF
DNA: TGTGCCAGCAGCCCACCCGGGAGGCCCACCGGGGAGCTGTTTTTT
D: TRBD2
J: TRBJ2-2
size: NA
V: TRBV6-5

CDR3: CASTKGQVYGYTF
DNA: TGTGCCAGCACAAAGGGGCAGGTCTATGGCTACACCTTC
D: NA
J: TRBJ1-2
size: NA
V: TRBV2

CDR3: CASSIQGAYEQYF
DNA: TGTGCCAGTAGTATCCAGGGCGCGTACGAGCAGTACTTC
D: NA
J: TRBJ2-7
size: NA
V: TRBV19

CDR3: CASSDGFTEAFF
DNA: TGCGCCAGCAGTGATGGCTTCACTGAAGCTTTCTTT
D: NA
J: TRBJ1-1
size: once
V: TRBV10-1

CDR3: CASSQSSQGTSGRLREQYF
DNA: TGCGCCAGCAGTCAATCGTCGCAGGGGACTAGCGGGAGGTTACGCGAGCAGTACTTC
D: TRBD2
J: TRBJ2-7
size: NA
V: TRBV23-1

CDR3: CASTDNLNTEAFF
DNA: TGTGCCAGCACTGATAACTTAAACACTGAAGCTTTCTTT
D: NA
J: TRBJ1-1
size: NA
V: TRBV7-3

CDR3: CASSLRAGQPSYNEQFF
DNA: TGTGCCAGCAGCTTAAGAGCGGGGCAGCCTTCCTACAATGAGCAGTTCTTC
D: TRBD2
J: TRBJ2-1
size: few
V: TRBV7-9

CDR3: CASSQDSDSGYNEQFF
DNA: TGTGCCAGCAGCCAAGACTCGGATAGCGGGTACAATGAGCAGTTCTTC
D: TRBD2
J: TRBJ2-1
size: NA
V: TRBV3-1/TRBV3-2

CDR3: CASSTDRGAYEQYF
DNA: TGTGCCAGCAGTACAGACAGGGGAGCCTACGAGCAGTACTTC
D: TRBD1
J: TRBJ2-7
size: NA
V: TRBV27

CDR3: CASGAYHSNQPQHF
DNA: TGTGCCAGCGGGGCTTACCATAGCAATCAGCCCCAGCATTTT
D: NA
J: TRBJ1-5
size: NA
V: TRBV28

CDR3: CASSYSRDTEAFF
DNA: TGTGCCAGCAGTTACTCTAGAGACACTGAAGCTTTCTTT
D: NA
J: TRBJ1-1
size: NA
V: TRBV6-5

CDR3: CASSESRLLGVGNQPQHF
DNA: TGCGCCAGCAGTGAGTCGAGATTATTAGGGGTAGGCAATCAGCCCCAGCATTTT
D: NA
J: TRBJ1-5
size: NA
V: TRBV10-1

CDR3: CASSLEPNRGTSPLHF
DNA: TGTGCCAGCAGTTTAGAACCTAACAGGGGGACTTCACCCCTCCACTTT
D: TRBD1
J: TRBJ1-6
size: few
V: TRBV6-5

CDR3: CASSNRGGTEAFF
DNA: TGCGCCAGCAGTAACAGGGGGGGCACTGAAGCTTTCTTT
D: TRBD1
J: TRBJ1-1
size: few
V: TRBV10-2

CDR3: CASSLAGATKNIQYF
DNA: TGTGCCAGCAGCTTAGCGGGGGCGACTAAAAACATTCAGTACTTC
D: NA
J: TRBJ2-4
size: NA
V: TRBV7-9

CDR3: CASSRGNSAGETQYF
DNA: TGTGCCAGCAGCCGCGGGAACAGCGCAGGGGAGACCCAGTACTTC
D: NA
J: TRBJ2-5
size: NA
V: TRBV3-1/TRBV3-2

CDR3: CASSFSLAGGTDTQYF
DNA: TGCGCCAGCAGCTTTAGTCTAGCGGGAGGCACAGATACGCAGTATTTT
D: TRBD2
J: TRBJ2-3
size: NA
V: TRBV10-2

CDR3: CSASRQAMNQETQYF
DNA: TGCAGTGCTAGTAGACAGGCGATGAACCAAGAGACCCAGTACTTC
D: NA
J: TRBJ2-5
size: NA
V: TRBV20-1

CDR3: CASTGGKNEQYF
DNA: TGTGCCAGCACCGGGGGTAAAAACGAGCAGTACTTC
D: NA
J: TRBJ2-7
size: NA
V: TRBV5-4

CDR3: CASSSGLGNQPQHF
DNA: TGTGCCAGCAGCTCCGGACTGGGGAATCAGCCCCAGCATTTT
D: NA
J: TRBJ1-5
size: NA
V: TRBV5-6